The next 22 T cell receptor beta chains were all read from a single sample in a study of cytotoxic CD8 clonotypes in ibrutinib-treated CLL. The table came from immunoSEQ multiplex PCR; TCRdb's copy has only in-frame clones and leaves some out. The table records tens of thousands of clones, around 78% of them present only once. Sample: PBMCs, taken after 24 months of ibrutinib treatment. These receptors all come from a human donor with chronic lymphocytic leukemia.

The rearrangement joins TRBV4-2 to TRBJ2-3; a weak D match, TRBD1 (6 bases). Trimming took off 4 bases at V and 11 bases at J, with 22 bases between the two ends. The CDR3 spans 15 residues. Germline assignment: CDR1 LGHNA and CDR2 YNFKEQ. CDR3: CASSLGAGEGPKQYF. As DNA, the CDR3 is TGTGCCAGCAGCCTGGGGGCCGGGGAAGGTCCGAAGCAGTATTTT.

This chain links TRBV29-1 with TRBJ2-1, with TRBD1 matching 9 bases. CDR1 is SQVTM, CDR2 ANQGSEA, per germline. Trimming took 4 bases from V and 3 from J; bases not matched to a gene: 7. The length of the CDR3 is 15 residues. The DNA of the CDR3 is TGCAGCGTTGTCGGAGGGACAGGGAACTACAATGAGCAGTTCTTC. This codes for CSVVGGTGNYNEQFF.

V gene TRBV25-1 combines with J gene TRBJ2-3; 7 nucleotides match TRBD1. CDR1 is MGHDK, CDR2 SYGVNS, per germline. The ends lost 6 bases at V and 0 bases at J; junction bases unmatched: 9. CDR3 length equals 16 residues. Here the CDR3 DNA reads TGTGCCAGCAGCAGAGGACAGGCCACTAGCACAGATACGCAGTATTTT. Encoded protein: CASSRGQATSTDTQYF.

This chain joins TRBV11-3 and TRBJ2-5, with 13 nucleotides matching TRBD2. With V trimmed by 1 base and J by 2 bases, 7 bases remained unmatched. Germline values: CDR1 SGHNT, CDR2 YENEEA. This CDR3 is 18 amino acids long. CDR3 in DNA: TGTGCCAGCAGCTTAGGGTTACCGGGACTAGCGGGGCAAGAGACCCAGTACTTC. It specifies CASSLGLPGLAGQETQYF.

The V call is TRBV7-9, the J call TRBJ2-5; no reliable D call. V lost 5 bases and J lost 6, with 13 bases in between. This CDR3 is built from 13 residues. CDR1 SEHNR and CDR2 FQNEAQ come from the germline V gene (reference sequence). The DNA for the CDR3 is TGTGCCAGCAGCCCTAGTATTCCTCAGACCCAGTACTTC. Encoded protein: CASSPSIPQTQYF.

The CDR3 sequence: CSVGGQGSNQPQHF. CDR3 bases: TGCAGCGTTGGTGGACAGGGCAGTAATCAGCCCCAGCATTTT. The genes are TRBV29-1 and TRBJ1-5; 8 bases are a match to TRBD1. The junction had 6 bases not matched to a gene; V was cut back by 4 bases and J by 4 bases. The CDR3 consists of 14 residues. Germline CDR1 is SQVTM and CDR2 is ANQGSEA.

J is TRBJ2-5 and V is TRBV7-2, with 8 bases aligning to TRBD1. Germline CDR1 SGHTA, CDR2 FQGNSA. The CDR3 length is 15 residues. With V trimmed by 3 bases and J by 1 base, 4 bases remained unmatched. CDR3 nucleotide sequence: TGTGCCAGCAGCTTCCAGGGACAGGCCCAAGAGACCCAGTACTTC. It encodes CASSFQGQAQETQYF.

V gene TRBV5-5 combines with J gene TRBJ2-3; D is undetermined. Looked up from germline, CDR1 is SGHKS and CDR2 is YYEKEE (reference sequence). CDR3 size: 12 residues. V was cut by 2 bases and J by 8 bases, with 9 bases left in between. The CDR3 spells CASSFRTGTQYF. In DNA form, the CDR3 reads TGTGCCAGCAGCTTCCGTACGGGTACGCAGTATTTT.

This clone appeared a few times. The chain uses TRBV5-1 and TRBJ2-7, with a possible D match to TRBD1 (6 bases). Between the trimmed V and J ends, which lost 2 bases and 2 bases, there was a span of 17 bases. CDR1 is SGHRS and CDR2 is YFSETQ in the germline V gene. The length of the CDR3 is 16 residues. The CDR3: CASSFDGGTTPYEQYF. The CDR3 DNA reads TGCGCCAGCAGCTTCGATGGGGGCACCACCCCCTACGAGCAGTACTTC.

V gene TRBV5-1 combines with J gene TRBJ2-5; 7 bases align to TRBD1. Unmatched junction bases numbered 7, after V lost 4 bases and J lost 1 base. Germline loops: CDR1 SGHRS, CDR2 YFSETQ. The CDR3 totals 15 residues. The CDR3 DNA reads TGCGCCAGCAGCCAGGGACAGAAGCCCCAAGAGACCCAGTACTTC. Its translation: CASSQGQKPQETQYF.

This clone was counted a few times. The chain joins TRBV6-5 to TRBJ2-5; maybe TRBD2 (6 bases). The germline CDR1 and CDR2 sequences are MNHEY and SVGAGI. V was shortened by 3 bases and J by 4 bases, with 9 bases between the two germline ends. The CDR3 spans 13 residues. CDR3 coding DNA: TGTGCCAGCAGTTATCCGGGAGTAGAGACCCAGTACTTC. This codes for CASSYPGVETQYF.

The chain carries TRBV18 and TRBJ2-5; 7 bases are a match to TRBD1. The CDR3 is made up of 14 amino acids. With 1 base clipped from V and 5 bases from J, the junction kept 4 bases outside the gene matches. Germline V lookup: CDR1 KGHSH, CDR2 LQKENI. The CDR3 reads CASSPQTGLETQYF. The CDR3 DNA is TGTGCCAGCTCACCACAGACAGGGCTGGAGACCCAGTACTTC. The variable domain in full, completed from reference TRBV18 and TRBJ2-5, reads NAGVMQNPRHLVRRRGQEARLRCSPMKGHSHVYWYRQLPEEGLKFMVYLQKENIIDESGMPKERFSAEFPKEGPSILRIQQVVRGDSAAYFCASSPQTGLETQYFGPGTRLLVL.

The chain carries TRBV27 and TRBJ2-3; D call uncertain. Germline V gives CDR1 MNHEY, CDR2 SMNVEV (reference sequence). V lost 3 bases to trimming and J lost 12 bases, with 16 bases between them. The CDR3 loop spans 13 amino acids. CDR3 DNA: TGTGCCAGCAGTTTCTTATCCGGGCTAAGTCAGTATTTT. Encoded protein: CASSFLSGLSQYF.

This chain links TRBV11-2 with TRBJ1-1, with no clear D. The CDR3 length is 16 residues. CDR1 and CDR2 (germline): SGHAT, FQNNGV. The V end was cut by 0 bases, the J end by 1 base, with 12 bases between. CDR3 in amino acids: CASSLEFGSRNTEAFF. As DNA, the CDR3 is TGTGCCAGCAGCTTAGAGTTCGGCAGCCGGAACACTGAAGCTTTCTTT.

J is TRBJ1-2 and V is TRBV28; 7 bases fit TRBD1. CDR3 length equals 12 residues. Unmatched junction bases numbered 7, after V lost 7 bases and J lost 8 bases. Germline V gene sequence: CDR1 MDHEN, CDR2 SYDVKM. CDR3 protein: CASTTGERGYTF. In DNA form, the CDR3 reads TGTGCCAGCACTACAGGGGAAAGAGGCTACACCTTC.

V usage is TRBV7-2 and J usage is TRBJ2-1; 7 bases line up with TRBD2. The germline CDR1 and CDR2 sequences are SGHTA and FQGNSA. This CDR3 region has 16 residues. V dropped 3 bases and J dropped 4; count of bases not matched to a gene: 9. CDR3 DNA: TGTGCCAGCAGCTTGGGTACTAGCGCACAATACAATGAGCAGTTCTTC. Its translation: CASSLGTSAQYNEQFF.

V and J are TRBV28 and TRBJ2-3; 9 positions match TRBD1. Trimming took 4 bases from V and 6 from J; bases not matched to a gene: 17. Germline V lookup: CDR1 MDHEN, CDR2 SYDVKM. This CDR3 has 18 amino acids. The CDR3 coding sequence is TGTGCCAGCAGTTCTTGGGTCGGCTACAGGGGGCGCGGGGATACGCAGTATTTT. Protein product: CASSSWVGYRGRGDTQYF.

This chain connects TRBV27 to TRBJ2-7; 11 nucleotides agree with TRBD2. Germline V gene lookup returns CDR1 MNHEY and CDR2 SMNVEV (reference sequence). Trimming at V came to 6 bases and at J to 0 bases, leaving 4 bases not matched to a gene. CDR3 size: 15 residues. The CDR3 loop reads CASSPSGRSSYEQYF. DNA for the CDR3: TGTGCCAGCAGCCCTAGCGGGAGGAGCTCCTACGAGCAGTACTTC.

The J gene is TRBJ2-7, the V gene TRBV28; 10 nucleotides agree with TRBD1. Trimming cost V 10 bases and J 2 bases; bases outside gene matches: 8. The CDR3 consists of 14 residues. Germline CDR1 and CDR2: MDHEN and SYDVKM. CDR3: CAIGGDRGPYEQYF. Written as DNA, the CDR3 is TGTGCCATAGGCGGGGACAGGGGTCCCTACGAGCAGTACTTC.

The V gene is TRBV2, the J gene TRBJ2-5; a possible D gene is TRBD2 (5 bases). Germline V gene sequence: CDR1 SNHLY, CDR2 FYNNEI. This CDR3 is 13 amino acids long. V was pared by 4 bases and J by 2 bases, with 8 bases between. In DNA, the CDR3 is TGTGCCAGCAGTGGGACTGCACAAGAGACCCAGTACTTC. It yields the protein CASSGTAQETQYF.

This clone was picked up one time. In nucleotides, the CDR3 is TGCGCCAGCAGCTTGACTAGCGGGATCTACAATGAGCAGTTCTTC. This encodes CASSLTSGIYNEQFF. This chain connects TRBV5-1 to TRBJ2-1, with 10 positions matching TRBD2. CDR1 SGHRS and CDR2 YFSETQ come from the germline V gene. Germline trimming cut 1 base from V and 3 bases from J; bases unmatched to any gene: 1. The CDR3 totals 15 residues.

The J gene is TRBJ1-2, the V gene TRBV5-1; 10 bases agree with TRBD1. V shed 6 bases and J 2 bases; nucleotides not matched to a gene: 4. The CDR3 has 14 amino acids. The germline gives CDR1 SGHRS, CDR2 YFSETQ. CDR3 bases: TGCGCCAGCACTGGACAGGGGGGGAACTATGGCTACACCTTC. Translating it yields CASTGQGGNYGYTF. The whole variable domain, filled in from reference TRBV5-1 and TRBJ1-2, reads KAGVTQTPRYLIKTRGQQVTLSCSPISGHRSVSWYQQTPGQGLQFLFEYFSETQRNKGNFPGRFSGRQFSNSRSEMNVSTLELGDSALYLCASTGQGGNYGYTFGSGTRLTVV.